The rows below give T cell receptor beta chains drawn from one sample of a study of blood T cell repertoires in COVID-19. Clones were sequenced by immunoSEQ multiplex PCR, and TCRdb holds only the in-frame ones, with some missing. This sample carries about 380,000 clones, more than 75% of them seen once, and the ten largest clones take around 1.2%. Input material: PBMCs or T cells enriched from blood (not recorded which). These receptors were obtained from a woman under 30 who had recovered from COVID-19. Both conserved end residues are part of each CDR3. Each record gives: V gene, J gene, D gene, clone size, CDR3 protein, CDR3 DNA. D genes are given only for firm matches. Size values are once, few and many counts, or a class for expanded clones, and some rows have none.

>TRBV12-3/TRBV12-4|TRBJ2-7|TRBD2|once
CASSHTTSGEQYF
TGTGCCAGCAGCCACACGACTAGCGGGGAGCAGTACTTC
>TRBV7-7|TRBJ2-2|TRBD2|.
CASSIRLAGANTGELFF
TGTGCTAGCAGCATTAGACTAGCGGGGGCGAACACCGGGGAGCTGTTTTTT
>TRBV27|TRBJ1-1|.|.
CASSLSVGPNTEAFF
TGTGCCAGCAGTTTATCGGTGGGCCCGAACACTGAAGCTTTCTTT
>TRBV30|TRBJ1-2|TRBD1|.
CAWLRDRHNYGYTF
TGTGCCTGGCTCCGGGACAGGCATAACTATGGCTACACCTTC
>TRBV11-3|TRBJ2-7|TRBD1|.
CASSPRDSSYEQYF
TGTGCCAGCAGCCCCAGGGACAGTTCTTACGAGCAGTACTTC
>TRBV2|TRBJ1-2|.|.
CASSELTGLNYGYTF
TGTGCCAGCAGTGAGCTGACAGGCCTCAACTATGGCTACACCTTC
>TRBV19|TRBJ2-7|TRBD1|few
CASSSGQGGAYEQYF
TGTGCCAGTAGTTCCGGACAGGGGGGTGCCTACGAGCAGTACTTC
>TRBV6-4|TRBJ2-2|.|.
CASSDWGTFNTGELFF
TGTGCCAGCAGTGACTGGGGGACATTTAACACCGGGGAGCTGTTTTTT
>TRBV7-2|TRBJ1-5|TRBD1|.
CASSTGQGLQVQPQHF
TGTGCCAGCAGCACGGGACAGGGCCTTCAGGTTCAGCCCCAGCATTTT
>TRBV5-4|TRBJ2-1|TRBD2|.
CASSNSGGAVGEQFF
TGTGCCAGCAGCAATAGCGGGGGGGCGGTAGGTGAGCAGTTCTTC
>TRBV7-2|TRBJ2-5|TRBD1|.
CASSPRDRGRETQYF
TGTGCCAGCAGCCCCCGGGACAGGGGGAGGGAGACCCAGTACTTC
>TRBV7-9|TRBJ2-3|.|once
CASSLGGRGTDTQYF
TGTGCCAGCAGCTTAGGGGGGCGCGGCACAGATACGCAGTATTTT
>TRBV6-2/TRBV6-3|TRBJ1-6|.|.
CASSYYESYNSPLHF
TGTGCCAGCAGTTACTACGAGTCCTATAATTCACCCCTCCACTTT
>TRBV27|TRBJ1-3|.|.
CASSLRGSPGNTIYF
TGTGCCAGCAGTTTAAGAGGGTCACCTGGAAACACCATATATTTT
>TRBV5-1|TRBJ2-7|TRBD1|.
CASSPDRAGVEQYF
TGCGCCAGCAGCCCGGACAGGGCCGGGGTCGAGCAGTACTTC
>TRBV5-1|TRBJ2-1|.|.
CASSLGVAEYNEQFF
TGCGCCAGCAGCTTGGGGGTAGCGGAGTACAATGAGCAGTTCTTC
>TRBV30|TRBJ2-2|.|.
CAWSVRRVTGELFF
TGTGCCTGGAGTGTACGGAGGGTCACCGGGGAGCTGTTTTTT
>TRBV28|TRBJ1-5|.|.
CASSPPGQGSYSNQPQHF
TGTGCCAGCAGTCCCCCGGGGCAGGGGAGTTATAGCAATCAGCCCCAGCATTTT
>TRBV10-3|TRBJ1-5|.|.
CAISEPGDGNQPQHF
TGTGCCATCAGTGAGCCAGGGGACGGCAATCAGCCCCAGCATTTT
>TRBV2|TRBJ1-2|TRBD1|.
CARRDRGYGYTF
TGTGCCAGAAGGGACAGGGGATATGGCTACACCTTC
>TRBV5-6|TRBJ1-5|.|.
CASSLARDQPQHF
TGTGCCAGCAGCTTGGCCCGGGATCAGCCCCAGCATTTT
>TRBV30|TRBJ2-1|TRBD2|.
CAWRSSGGHSEQFF
TGTGCCTGGAGAAGTAGCGGGGGGCACTCTGAGCAGTTCTTC
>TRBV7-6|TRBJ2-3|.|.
CASSLERTIDTQYF
TGTGCCAGCAGCTTAGAACGGACTATCGATACGCAGTATTTT
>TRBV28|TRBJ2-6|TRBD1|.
CASSTDRAHSGANVLTF
TGTGCCAGCAGCACGGACAGGGCACACTCTGGGGCCAACGTCCTGACTTTC
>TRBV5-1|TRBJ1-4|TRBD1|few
CASSLQGAWGTEKLFF
TGCGCCAGTTCGCTACAGGGGGCGTGGGGGACGGAAAAACTGTTTTTT
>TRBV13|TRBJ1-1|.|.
CASSLASNTEAFF
TGTGCCAGCAGCTTAGCATCGAACACTGAAGCTTTCTTT
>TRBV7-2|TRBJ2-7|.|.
CASSFASQGSYEQYF
TGTGCCAGCAGCTTTGCCTCACAGGGTTCCTACGAGCAGTACTTC
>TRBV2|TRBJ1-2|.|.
CASMGEHRAF
TGTGCCAGCATGGGTGAGCACAGAGCCTTC
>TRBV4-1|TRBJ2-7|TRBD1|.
CASSHVTGVGYEQYF
TGCGCCAGCAGCCACGTGACAGGGGTAGGGTACGAGCAGTACTTC
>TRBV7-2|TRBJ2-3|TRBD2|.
CASSSMGGATDTQYF
TGTGCCAGCAGCTCCATGGGAGGGGCAACAGATACGCAGTATTTT
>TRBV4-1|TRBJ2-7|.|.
CASSQTMGTPYEQYF
TGCGCCAGCAGCCAGACCATGGGGACACCCTACGAGCAGTACTTC
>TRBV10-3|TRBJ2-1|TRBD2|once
CAISRSTSGGSYEQFF
TGTGCCATCAGCAGATCGACTAGCGGGGGCTCATATGAGCAGTTCTTC
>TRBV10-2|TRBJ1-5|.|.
CASSDRYQPQHF
TGCGCCAGCAGTGATAGATATCAGCCCCAGCATTTT
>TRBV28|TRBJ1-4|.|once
CASSPLGVGEKLFF
TGTGCCAGCAGCCCCCTCGGGGTCGGAGAAAAACTGTTTTTT
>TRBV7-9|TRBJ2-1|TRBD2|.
CASSPPSGLEWDEQFF
TGTGCCAGCAGCCCACCCTCGGGACTAGAGTGGGATGAGCAGTTCTTC
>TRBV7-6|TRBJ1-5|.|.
CASSLVDSSYSNQPQHF
TGTGCCAGCAGCTTAGTGGACAGTTCATATAGCAATCAGCCCCAGCATTTT
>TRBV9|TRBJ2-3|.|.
CASSTIRGDTQYF
TGTGCCAGCAGCACCATAAGGGGTGATACGCAGTATTTT
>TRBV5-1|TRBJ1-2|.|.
CASSSVPTNYGYTF
TGCGCCAGCAGCTCCGTCCCTACGAACTATGGCTACACCTTC
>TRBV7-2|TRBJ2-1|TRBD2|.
CASSSLAGGLGEQFF
TGTGCCAGCAGCTCACTAGCGGGGGGGTTAGGTGAGCAGTTCTTC
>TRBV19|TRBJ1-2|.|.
CASIASSTLREGINYGYTF
TGTGCCAGTATCGCTTCTAGCACCCTGAGGGAGGGGATCAACTATGGCTACACCTTC
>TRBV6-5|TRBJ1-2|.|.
CASRQTENYGYTF
TGTGCCAGCAGACAGACAGAAAACTATGGCTACACCTTC
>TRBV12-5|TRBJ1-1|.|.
CASGLPGGYGEAFF
TGTGCTAGTGGTTTACCCGGGGGATACGGTGAAGCTTTCTTT
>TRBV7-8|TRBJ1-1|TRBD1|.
CASSQIQGEAFF
TGTGCCAGCAGCCAGATACAGGGGGAAGCTTTCTTT
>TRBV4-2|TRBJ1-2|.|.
CASTPIPGGTYGYTF
TGTGCCAGCACCCCCATACCGGGGGGGACCTATGGCTACACCTTC
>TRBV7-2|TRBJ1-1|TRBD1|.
CASSLGDRGLNTEAFF
TGTGCCAGCAGCTTAGGGGACAGGGGGCTGAACACTGAAGCTTTCTTT
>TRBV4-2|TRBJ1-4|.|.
CASRGAGWEKLFF
TGTGCCAGCAGGGGGGCAGGGTGGGAAAAACTGTTTTTT
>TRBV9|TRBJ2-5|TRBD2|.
CASSVSGTSGVETQYF
TGTGCCAGCAGCGTTTCCGGGACTAGCGGGGTGGAGACCCAGTACTTC
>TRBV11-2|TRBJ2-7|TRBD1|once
CASSLGTELYEQYF
TGTGCCAGCAGCTTGGGGACAGAACTTTACGAGCAGTACTTC
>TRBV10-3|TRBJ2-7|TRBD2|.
CAISESGTSYEQYF
TGTGCCATCAGTGAAAGCGGGACCTCCTACGAGCAGTACTTC
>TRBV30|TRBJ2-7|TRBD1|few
CAWSRDRSSYEQYF
TGTGCCTGGAGCCGGGACAGGAGTTCCTACGAGCAGTACTTC
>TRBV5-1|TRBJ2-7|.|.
CASSLELEVSYEQYF
TGCGCCAGCAGCTTGGAATTGGAGGTTTCCTACGAGCAGTACTTC
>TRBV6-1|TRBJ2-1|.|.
CASSSRGIGNEQFF
TGTGCCAGCAGTAGCCGAGGAATCGGCAATGAGCAGTTCTTC
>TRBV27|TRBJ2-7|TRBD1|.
CASSLQGPLNEQYF
TGTGCCAGCAGTCTACAGGGGCCCCTCAACGAGCAGTACTTC